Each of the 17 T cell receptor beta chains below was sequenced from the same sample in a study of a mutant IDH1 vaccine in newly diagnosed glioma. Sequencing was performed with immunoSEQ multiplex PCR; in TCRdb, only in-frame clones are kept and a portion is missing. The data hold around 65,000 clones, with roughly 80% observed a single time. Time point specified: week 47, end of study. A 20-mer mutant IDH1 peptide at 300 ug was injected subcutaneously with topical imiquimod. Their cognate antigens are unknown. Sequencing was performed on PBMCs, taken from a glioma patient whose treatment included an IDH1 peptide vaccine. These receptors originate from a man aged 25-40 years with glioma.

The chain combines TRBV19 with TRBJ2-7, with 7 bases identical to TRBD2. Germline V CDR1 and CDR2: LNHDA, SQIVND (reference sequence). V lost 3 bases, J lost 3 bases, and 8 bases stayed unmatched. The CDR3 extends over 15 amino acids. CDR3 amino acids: CASSIQGGGRYEQYF. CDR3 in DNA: TGTGCCAGTAGTATTCAGGGCGGGGGACGCTACGAGCAGTACTTC.

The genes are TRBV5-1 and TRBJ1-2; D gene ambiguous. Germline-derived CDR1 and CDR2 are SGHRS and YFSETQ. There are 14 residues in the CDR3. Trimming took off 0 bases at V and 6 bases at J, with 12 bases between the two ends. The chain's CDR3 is CASSLAMAGHGYTF. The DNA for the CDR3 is TGCGCCAGCAGCTTGGCCATGGCAGGTCATGGCTACACCTTC. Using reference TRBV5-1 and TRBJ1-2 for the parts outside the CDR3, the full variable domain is KAGVTQTPRYLIKTRGQQVTLSCSPISGHRSVSWYQQTPGQGLQFLFEYFSETQRNKGNFPGRFSGRQFSNSRSEMNVSTLELGDSALYLCASSLAMAGHGYTFGSGTRLTVV.

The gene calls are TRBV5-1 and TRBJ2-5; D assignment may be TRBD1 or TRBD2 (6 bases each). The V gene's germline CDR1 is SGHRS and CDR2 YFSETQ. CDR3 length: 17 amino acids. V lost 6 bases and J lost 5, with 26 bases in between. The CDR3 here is CASTRGSAPRGRETQYF. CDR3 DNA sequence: TGCGCCAGCACCCGCGGCTCTGCACCCCGGGGGCGGGAGACCCAGTACTTC.

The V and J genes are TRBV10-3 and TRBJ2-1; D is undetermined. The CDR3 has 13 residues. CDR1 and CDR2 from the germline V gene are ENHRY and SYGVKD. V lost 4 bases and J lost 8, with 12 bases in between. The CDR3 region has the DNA TGTGCCATCAGTGTGGCCCCCGAGTATGAGCAGTTCTTC. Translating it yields CAISVAPEYEQFF.

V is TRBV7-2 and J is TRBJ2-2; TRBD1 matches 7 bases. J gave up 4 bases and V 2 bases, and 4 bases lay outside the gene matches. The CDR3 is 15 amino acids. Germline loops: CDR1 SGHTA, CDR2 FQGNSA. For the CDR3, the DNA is TGTGCCAGCAGCTTAACGGGACAGAGCACCGGGGAGCTGTTTTTT. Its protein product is CASSLTGQSTGELFF. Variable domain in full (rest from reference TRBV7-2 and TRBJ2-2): GAGVSQSPSNKVTEKGKDVELRCDPISGHTALYWYRQSLGQGLEFLIYFQGNSAPDKSGLPSDRFSAERTGGSVSTLTIQRTQQEDSAVYLCASSLTGQSTGELFFGEGSRLTVL.

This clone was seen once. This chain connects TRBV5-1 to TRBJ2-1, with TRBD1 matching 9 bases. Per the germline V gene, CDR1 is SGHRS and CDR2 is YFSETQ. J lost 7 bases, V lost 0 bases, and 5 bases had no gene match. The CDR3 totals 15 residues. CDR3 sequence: CASSLARDRENEQFF. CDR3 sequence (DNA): TGCGCCAGCAGCTTGGCCCGGGACAGGGAAAATGAGCAGTTCTTC.

The CDR3 here is CASRNDGTYNSPLHF. CDR3 coding DNA: TGTGCCAGCAGGAACGACGGAACCTATAATTCACCCCTCCACTTT. This chain links TRBV5-6 with TRBJ1-6; D not certain. The V end lost 5 bases, the J end lost 2 bases, and 11 bases lay between the germline ends. Germline assignment: CDR1 SGHDT and CDR2 YYEEEE. CDR3 length equals 15 residues.

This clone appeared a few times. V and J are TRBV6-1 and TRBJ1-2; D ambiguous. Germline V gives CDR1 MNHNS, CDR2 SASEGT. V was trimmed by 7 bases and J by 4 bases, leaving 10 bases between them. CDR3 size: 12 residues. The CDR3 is CASIRQPYGYTF. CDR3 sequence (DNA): TGTGCCAGCATCAGACAACCCTATGGCTACACCTTC.

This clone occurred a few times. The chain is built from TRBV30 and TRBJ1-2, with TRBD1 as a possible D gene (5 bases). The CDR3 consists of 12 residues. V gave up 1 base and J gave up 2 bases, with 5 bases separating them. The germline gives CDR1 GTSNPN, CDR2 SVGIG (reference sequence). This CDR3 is CAWSGDNYGYTF. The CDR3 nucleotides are TGTGCCTGGAGTGGGGACAACTATGGCTACACCTTC.

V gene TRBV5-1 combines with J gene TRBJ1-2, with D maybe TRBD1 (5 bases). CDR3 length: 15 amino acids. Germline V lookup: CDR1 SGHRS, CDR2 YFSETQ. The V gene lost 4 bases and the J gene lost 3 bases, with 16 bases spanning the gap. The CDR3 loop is CASSPGGEDYYGYTF. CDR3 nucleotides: TGCGCCAGCAGCCCCGGGGGTGAAGACTACTATGGCTACACCTTC.

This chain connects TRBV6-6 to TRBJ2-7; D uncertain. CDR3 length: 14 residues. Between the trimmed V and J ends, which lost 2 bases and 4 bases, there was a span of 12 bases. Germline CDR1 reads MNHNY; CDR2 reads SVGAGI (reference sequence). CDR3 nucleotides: TGTGCCAGCAGTTACGCCGGGTCCCAGTACGAGCAGTACTTC. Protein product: CASSYAGSQYEQYF.

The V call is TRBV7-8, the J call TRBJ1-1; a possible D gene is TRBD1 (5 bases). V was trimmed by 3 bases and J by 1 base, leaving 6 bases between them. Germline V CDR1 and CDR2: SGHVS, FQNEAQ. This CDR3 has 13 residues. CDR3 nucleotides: TGTGCCAGCAGCTTCCAGGGGAACACTGAAGCTTTCTTT. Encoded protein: CASSFQGNTEAFF. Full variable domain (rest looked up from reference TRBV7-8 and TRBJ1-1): GAGVSQSPRYKVAKRGQDVALRCDPISGHVSLFWYQQALGQGPEFLTYFQNEAQLDKSGLPSDRFFAERPEGSVSTLKIQRTQQEDSAVYLCASSFQGNTEAFFGQGTRLTVV.

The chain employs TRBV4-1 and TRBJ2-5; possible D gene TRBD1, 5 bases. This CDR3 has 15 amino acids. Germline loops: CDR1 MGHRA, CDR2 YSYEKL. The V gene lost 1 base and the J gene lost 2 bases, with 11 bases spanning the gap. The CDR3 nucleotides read TGCGCCAGCAGCCAAGGATCAGGGAATCAAGAGACCCAGTACTTC. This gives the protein CASSQGSGNQETQYF.

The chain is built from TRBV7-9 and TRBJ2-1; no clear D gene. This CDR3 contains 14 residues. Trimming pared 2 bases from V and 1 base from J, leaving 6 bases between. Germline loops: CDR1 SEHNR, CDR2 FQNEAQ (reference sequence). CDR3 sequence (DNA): TGTGCCAGCAGCTTACTCTCGTCCTACAATGAGCAGTTCTTC. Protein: CASSLLSSYNEQFF.

CDR3 region: CASKTLWTGLNTEAFF. CDR3 sequence (DNA): TGTGCCAGCAAAACTCTATGGACAGGGCTGAACACTGAAGCTTTCTTT. The rearrangement links TRBV28 to TRBJ1-1, with TRBD1 identical over 8 bases. The CDR3 contains 16 residues. Germline CDR1 reads MDHEN; CDR2 reads SYDVKM. J was trimmed by 0 bases and V by 7 bases; bases with no gene match: 10.

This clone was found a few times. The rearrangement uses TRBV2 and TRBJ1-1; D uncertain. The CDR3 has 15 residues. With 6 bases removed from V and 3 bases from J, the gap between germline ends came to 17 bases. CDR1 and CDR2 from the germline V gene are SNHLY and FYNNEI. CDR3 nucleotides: TGTGCCAGCAGGAAAACAGATATGATGGACACTGAAGCTTTCTTT. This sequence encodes CASRKTDMMDTEAFF. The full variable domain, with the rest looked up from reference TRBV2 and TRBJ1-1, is EPEVTQTPSHQVTQMGQEVILRCVPISNHLYFYWYRQILGQKVEFLVSFYNNEISEKSEIFDDQFSVERPDGSNFTLKIRSTKLEDSAMYFCASRKTDMMDTEAFFGQGTRLTVV.

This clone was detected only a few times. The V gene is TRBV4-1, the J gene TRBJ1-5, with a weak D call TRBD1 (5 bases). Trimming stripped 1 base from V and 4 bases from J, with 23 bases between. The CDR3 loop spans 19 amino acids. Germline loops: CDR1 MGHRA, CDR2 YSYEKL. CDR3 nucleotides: TGCGCCAGCAGCCAAGGAAGAATCGTTGCAGGGCGGGGGAATCAGCCCCAGCATTTT. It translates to CASSQGRIVAGRGNQPQHF.